A single sample is the source of the 30 T cell receptor beta chains below, sequenced in a study of T cell repertoires in cytomegalovirus infection. Antigens for these TCRs are unknown. TCRdb re-analysed the reads in MiXCR, keeping a single row per CDR3 protein. The sample has a few hundred thousand distinct CDR3 sequences; about 39% are singletons. Sequencing was performed on cultured PBMCs, taken from culture after CMV antigen stimulation. The receptors shown here come from a human donor in good health (CMV status not recorded). Some clones in this sample may be carry-over from other donors' samples.

The chain recombines TRBV4-1 with TRBJ1-1, with TRBD1 as a possible D gene (5 bases). Germline CDR1 MGHRA, CDR2 YSYEKL. The CDR3 covers 17 residues. Trimming cost V 0 bases and J 3 bases, with 17 bases left between them. The CDR3 DNA follows: TGCGCCAGCAGCCAAGAAGGGTCAAGGGGCCCTGACACTGAAGCTTTCTTT. Translating gives CASSQEGSRGPDTEAFF.

As DNA, the CDR3 is TGTGCCAGCAGCCCCAGGGCAGGGGCCAACGTCCTGACTTTC. Its translation is CASSPRAGANVLTF. The rearrangement links TRBV7-6 to TRBJ2-6, with D perhaps matching TRBD1 (5 bases). The ends were cut back, 5 bases at V and 4 bases at J, with 9 bases in the middle. There are 14 residues in the CDR3. Looked up from germline, CDR1 is SGHVS and CDR2 is FNYEAQ.

The chain combines TRBV6-1 with TRBJ2-7; 10 positions match TRBD1. Per the germline V gene, CDR1 is MNHNS and CDR2 is SASEGT. With V trimmed by 1 base and J by 3 bases, 12 bases remained unmatched. This CDR3 is 18 amino acids long. In DNA form, the CDR3 reads TGTGCCAGCAGTGAAGGGACAGGGGGTTCCGGAGCAGGCTACGAGCAGTACTTC. Its translation is CASSEGTGGSGAGYEQYF.

This clonotype came up a few times. The chain has TRBV7-8 and TRBJ1-1; 8 bases fit TRBD1. Germline V CDR1 and CDR2: SGHVS, FQNEAQ. This CDR3 has 21 amino acids. Trimming at V came to 1 base and at J to 4 bases, leaving 23 bases not matched to a gene. The CDR3 loop is CASSLGVLPAGQAILGTEAFF. CDR3 nucleotides: TGTGCCAGCAGCTTAGGTGTACTTCCGGCGGGACAGGCTATATTGGGCACTGAAGCTTTCTTT. The whole variable domain, remainder taken from reference TRBV7-8 and TRBJ1-1, is GAGVSQSPRYKVAKRGQDVALRCDPISGHVSLFWYQQALGQGPEFLTYFQNEAQLDKSGLPSDRFFAERPEGSVSTLKIQRTQQEDSAVYLCASSLGVLPAGQAILGTEAFFGQGTRLTVV.

This clonotype was counted a single time. CDR3 protein: CAGTRGGVTDTQYF. The CDR3, as DNA: TGTGCCGGTACAAGGGGGGGGGTAACAGATACGCAGTATTTT. This chain links TRBV6-6 with TRBJ2-3; tentatively, D is TRBD2 (7 bases). Trimming took off 11 bases at V and 3 bases at J, with 18 bases between the two ends. Germline V gene sequence: CDR1 MNHNY, CDR2 SVGAGI (reference sequence). The CDR3 runs 14 residues.

This clonotype was recorded once. The chain joins TRBV15 to TRBJ2-7, with 9 bases fitting TRBD1. The CDR3 spans 17 residues. In germline, CDR1 is LNHNV, CDR2 YYDKDF (reference sequence). V shed 1 base and J 7 bases; nucleotides not matched to a gene: 14. The CDR3 bases are TGTGCCACCAGCAGAGTGTCGGGGACAGGGCGGGTGGGTGAGCAGTACTTC. It yields the protein CATSRVSGTGRVGEQYF.

This chain connects TRBV27 to TRBJ2-3; D gene uncertain. From germline, CDR1 is MNHEY and CDR2 SMNVEV (reference sequence). The CDR3 is made up of 14 amino acids. V shed 1 base and J shed 0 bases, with 5 bases lying between them. The CDR3 sequence: CASSLFTSTDTQYF. CDR3 sequence (DNA): TGTGCCAGCAGTTTATTTACGAGCACAGATACGCAGTATTTT.

This clonotype was detected ten times or more. This chain joins TRBV6-2 or TRBV6-3 and TRBJ2-1; D is possibly TRBD2 (6 bases). Germline V gene sequence: CDR1 MNHEY, CDR2 SVGEGT. The CDR3 is 16 residues long. V was pared by 6 bases and J by 0 bases, with 15 bases between. This CDR3 reads CASRPTGGSSYNEQFF. The CDR3 DNA sequence: TGTGCCAGCAGGCCAACCGGGGGAAGCTCCTACAATGAGCAGTTCTTC.

The rearrangement links TRBV10-3 to TRBJ2-7; 14 bases match TRBD2. CDR3 length equals 16 residues. Germline V gene sequence: CDR1 ENHRY, CDR2 SYGVKD. V lost 4 bases, J lost 2 bases, and 4 bases stayed unmatched. The CDR3 protein is CAISGGTSGGPYEQYF. DNA for the CDR3: TGTGCCATCAGTGGCGGGACTAGCGGGGGACCCTACGAGCAGTACTTC.

This clonotype has more than one count but fewer than ten. J is TRBJ2-1 and V is TRBV19; 16 bases are shared with TRBD2. V shed 4 bases and J 10 bases; nucleotides not matched to a gene: 7. Looked up from germline, CDR1 is LNHDA and CDR2 is SQIVND (reference sequence). The CDR3 consists of 16 residues. The CDR3 loop is CASSSPGLAGGPEQFF. The CDR3, as DNA: TGTGCCAGTAGTAGCCCGGGACTAGCGGGGGGGCCCGAGCAGTTCTTC.

The CDR3 protein is CASSQGSGAYSGANVLTF. CDR3 nucleotides: TGTGCCAGCAGCCAAGGTAGCGGGGCCTACTCTGGGGCCAACGTCCTGACTTTC. The chain recombines TRBV4-2 with TRBJ2-6; 8 bases align to TRBD2. The CDR3 is 18 residues long. V was pared by 1 base and J by 0 bases, with 5 bases of the junction left unmatched. CDR1 is LGHNA and CDR2 is YNFKEQ in the germline V gene.

This clonotype was seen more than once but under ten times. This chain uses TRBV12-5 with TRBJ1-5; TRBD1 is a possible D gene (6 bases). Germline V lookup: CDR1 LGHNT, CDR2 FRNRAP. V was trimmed by 6 bases and J by 5 bases, leaving 17 bases between them. The CDR3 spans 15 residues. The CDR3 protein is CASGNRVGGYQPQHF. The DNA for the CDR3 is TGTGCTAGTGGAAACCGGGTAGGGGGATATCAGCCCCAGCATTTT.

The CDR3 DNA sequence: TGTGCCAGCAGCATCAACCAGCGGGAGTCCCCAGATACGCAGTATTTT. Translation: CASSINQRESPDTQYF. The chain has TRBV7-2 and TRBJ2-3, with 8 bases identical to TRBD2. This CDR3 has 16 residues. Germline V lookup: CDR1 SGHTA, CDR2 FQGNSA. The V gene end was trimmed by 5 bases and the J gene end by 4 bases; junction bases not matched to a gene: 11.

The chain employs TRBV12-3 or TRBV12-4 and TRBJ2-7, with D possibly matching TRBD1 (6 bases). There are 12 residues in the CDR3. Deletions cut 5 bases from V and 4 bases from J, with 9 bases between. For the CDR3, the DNA is TGTGCCAGCAGTCGGGACAATTACGAGCAGTACTTC. Residues: CASSRDNYEQYF.

The V gene is TRBV6-1, the J gene TRBJ1-5; D gene unclear. Trimming cost V 4 bases and J 5 bases, with 9 bases left between them. This CDR3 is 13 amino acids long. The germline V gene has CDR1 MNHNS and CDR2 SASEGT. This CDR3 reads CASSAAFDQPQHF. Written as DNA, the CDR3 is TGTGCCAGCAGTGCGGCTTTCGATCAGCCCCAGCATTTT.

The CDR3 sequence: CASSSRGGGGQETQYF. CDR3 nucleotides: TGTGCCAGCAGCTCCCGAGGCGGGGGGGGGCAAGAGACCCAGTACTTC. V is TRBV7-2 and J is TRBJ2-5; 9 bases agree with TRBD2. Germline V gene lookup returns CDR1 SGHTA and CDR2 FQGNSA. The CDR3 is 16 residues long. J was trimmed by 2 bases and V by 4 bases; bases with no gene match: 8.

J is TRBJ2-7 and V is TRBV5-1, with 7 bases lining up with TRBD1. Germline loops: CDR1 SGHRS, CDR2 YFSETQ. V lost 4 bases, J lost 5 bases, and 12 bases stayed unmatched. The CDR3 is made up of 15 amino acids. Written as DNA, the CDR3 is TGCGCCAGCAGCGACGGGACAGTTCTCCGGGACGAGCAGTACTTC. Residues: CASSDGTVLRDEQYF.

This clonotype was recorded a few times. The chain is built from TRBV7-2 and TRBJ2-2, with D possibly being TRBD1 or TRBD2 (7 bases each). There are 17 residues in the CDR3. Germline V CDR1 and CDR2: SGHTA, FQGNSA. Trimming pared 4 bases from V and 7 bases from J, leaving 22 bases between. The CDR3 protein is CASSSQGGRIMGGELFF. CDR3 nucleotide sequence: TGTGCCAGCAGCTCGCAGGGGGGGCGAATAATGGGCGGGGAGCTGTTTTTT.

The genes are TRBV6-5 and TRBJ1-4; the D gene is possibly TRBD1 (5 bases). V shed 2 bases and J shed 8 bases, with 18 bases lying between them. Germline V gene sequence: CDR1 MNHEY, CDR2 SVGAGI. The CDR3 runs to 16 residues. The CDR3 DNA is TGTGCCAGCAGTTACGTTATTGGGGCCGGGAGAGAAAAACTGTTTTTT. Protein product: CASSYVIGAGREKLFF.

The chain carries TRBV7-8 and TRBJ2-7; weak D call: TRBD1 (6 bases). This CDR3 comprises 13 residues. V was clipped by 2 bases and J by 4 bases, with 9 bases between them. CDR1 and CDR2 from the germline V gene are SGHVS and FQNEAQ. CDR3 DNA: TGTGCCAGCAGCTTAAACAGGGCGTACGAGCAGTACTTC. This sequence encodes CASSLNRAYEQYF.

CDR3 protein: CASSLSLLIPGTGPSAAYYEQYF. The CDR3 bases are TGTGCCAGCAGCTTATCCCTTCTAATCCCCGGGACAGGGCCTAGTGCTGCCTACTACGAGCAGTACTTC. This sequence joins TRBV7-2 and TRBJ2-7; TRBD1 agrees at 9 bases. J gave up 3 bases and V 2 bases, and 29 bases lay outside the gene matches. Germline CDR1 is SGHTA and CDR2 is FQGNSA. The CDR3 is 23 residues long.

This chain connects TRBV28 to TRBJ2-7; the D is unclear. CDR1 and CDR2 (germline): MDHEN, SYDVKM. The CDR3 length is 13 residues. V lost 7 bases to trimming and J lost 9 bases, with 19 bases between them. Here the CDR3 DNA reads TGTGCCAGCACCAAGTCGGCTTCCTGGGTGCAGTACTTC. Protein product: CASTKSASWVQYF.

The chain recombines TRBV12-3 or TRBV12-4 with TRBJ2-3; TRBD1 is a possible D gene (6 bases). The CDR3 has 15 residues. V was clipped by 6 bases and J by 2 bases, with 15 bases between them. The CDR3 here is CASRGKQGYTDTQYF. The CDR3 nucleotides are TGTGCCAGCAGAGGAAAACAGGGATACACAGATACGCAGTATTTT.

This clonotype has a handful of counts. This chain uses TRBV7-2 with TRBJ2-3; D might be TRBD2 (5 bases). CDR3 length equals 15 residues. Germline values: CDR1 SGHTA, CDR2 FQGNSA. Trimming shortened V by 5 bases and J by 5 bases, and 17 bases separated the two germline ends. In DNA, the CDR3 is TGTGCCAGCAGCCAGGTGGCTAGAGGGATAGATACGCAGTATTTT. It codes for CASSQVARGIDTQYF.

This clonotype has just a few counts. The chain recombines TRBV19 with TRBJ2-1; no definite D call. Germline V gene lookup returns CDR1 LNHDA and CDR2 SQIVND (reference sequence). V was trimmed by 8 bases and J by 9 bases, leaving 17 bases between them. The CDR3 runs 13 residues. Here the CDR3 reads CASGRDVDLEQFF. Here the CDR3 DNA reads TGTGCCAGTGGCCGCGACGTCGACCTTGAGCAGTTCTTC.

The chain links TRBV20-1 to TRBJ2-5; a possible D gene is TRBD2 (6 bases). The CDR3 is 14 amino acids. Germline values: CDR1 DFQATT, CDR2 SNEGSKA (reference sequence). Deletions cut 5 bases from V and 4 bases from J, with 17 bases between. This CDR3 is CSAARAGKGETQYF. The DNA of the CDR3 is TGCAGTGCTGCGAGGGCGGGAAAAGGAGAGACCCAGTACTTC.

The sample holds a few counts of this clonotype. This chain's CDR3 is CASSTRPDTQYF. For the CDR3, the DNA is TGTGCCAGCAGCACGAGGCCCGATACGCAGTATTTT. The chain carries TRBV5-4 and TRBJ2-3; the D is unclear. Trimming took off 4 bases at V and 6 bases at J, with 9 bases between the two ends. Germline V lookup: CDR1 SGHNT, CDR2 YYREEE (reference sequence). CDR3 length: 12 amino acids.

This chain uses TRBV12-3 or TRBV12-4 with TRBJ2-1; D remains unclear. The CDR3 has 13 amino acids. With 6 bases removed from V and 16 bases from J, the gap between germline ends came to 22 bases. Here the CDR3 reads CASRPPNSIGEFF. In DNA, the CDR3 is TGTGCCAGCAGGCCCCCTAACTCCATTGGGGAATTCTTC.

V is TRBV5-6 and J is TRBJ1-1; 9 positions agree with TRBD1. V lost 0 bases, J lost 0 bases, and 9 bases stayed unmatched. This CDR3 is built from 18 residues. From germline, CDR1 is SGHDT and CDR2 YYEEEE. For the CDR3, the DNA is TGTGCCAGCAGCTTGGCAACAGGGGGCTCGATATTGAACACTGAAGCTTTCTTT. This codes for CASSLATGGSILNTEAFF.

The V call is TRBV24-1, the J call TRBJ2-2; D gene uncertain. CDR3 length equals 15 residues. CDR1 is KGHDR, CDR2 SFDVKD, per germline. V lost 3 bases and J 6 bases, leaving 13 bases between the germline ends. This chain's CDR3 is CATSDPIPTPGELFF. The CDR3 nucleotides read TGTGCCACCAGTGATCCTATACCCACCCCCGGGGAGCTGTTTTTT.